The 13 T cell receptor beta chains listed next were all sequenced from one sample in a study of T cell repertoires in cytomegalovirus infection. TCRdb fed the reads into MiXCR, producing one record per CDR3 protein. The data show around 740,000 distinct CDR3 sequences, 35% seen once. Sequenced: PBMCs. The receptors shown here come from a human donor in good health (CMV status not recorded). Some clones in this sample may be carry-over from other donors' samples.

The rearrangement links TRBV14 to TRBJ2-3, with a possible D match to TRBD2 (6 bases). Trimming took 2 bases from V and 2 from J, leaving 20 bases between them. Germline values: CDR1 SGHDN, CDR2 FVKESK. The CDR3 has 18 amino acids. CDR3 sequence (DNA): TGTGCCAGCAGCCAAAAGGGTCCGGCGGGAATTCTCACAGATACGCAGTATTTT. This codes for CASSQKGPAGILTDTQYF.

The chain couples TRBV7-2 to TRBJ2-2; 7 bases match TRBD1. V lost 5 bases and J lost 7; bases outside the gene matches: 7. The germline CDR1 and CDR2 sequences are SGHTA and FQGNSA. The CDR3 loop spans 14 amino acids. CDR3 bases: TGTGCCAGCAGCCTCGACAGGGCTGGCGGGGAGCTGTTTTTT. Its protein product is CASSLDRAGGELFF. Drawing the rest from reference TRBV7-2 and TRBJ2-2, the complete variable domain is GAGVSQSPSNKVTEKGKDVELRCDPISGHTALYWYRQSLGQGLEFLIYFQGNSAPDKSGLPSDRFSAERTGGSVSTLTIQRTQQEDSAVYLCASSLDRAGGELFFGEGSRLTVL.

This clonotype was found many times. The J gene is TRBJ2-3, the V gene TRBV2; 8 bases agree with TRBD2. CDR1 is SNHLY, CDR2 FYNNEI, per germline. CDR3 length: 13 amino acids. V lost 6 bases to trimming and J lost 3 bases; unmatched junction nucleotides: 2. The CDR3 reads CASSGGGTDTQYF. The DNA of the CDR3 is TGTGCCAGCAGCGGCGGGGGGACAGATACGCAGTATTTT.

This clonotype showed up just a few times. This chain links TRBV27 with TRBJ2-1, with a possible D match to TRBD1 (6 bases). The CDR3 sequence is 16 residues long. CDR1 and CDR2 (germline): MNHEY, SMNVEV (reference sequence). V was clipped by 6 bases and J by 4 bases, with 19 bases between them. DNA for the CDR3: TGTGCCAGCAGCCCACTACAGGGTTTGAGGTACAATGAGCAGTTCTTC. Translating gives CASSPLQGLRYNEQFF.

The J gene is TRBJ1-5, the V gene TRBV20-1, with a tentative D call TRBD1 (6 bases). Germline V CDR1 and CDR2: DFQATT, SNEGSKA (reference sequence). Deletions cut 6 bases from V and 9 bases from J, with 18 bases between. The CDR3 has 13 residues. CDR3 sequence reads: CSALGTSIPPQHF. CDR3 nucleotide sequence: TGCAGTGCCCTCGGGACATCCATTCCGCCCCAGCATTTT.

The chain links TRBV7-6 to TRBJ2-7; 7 bases map to TRBD2. Germline V gene sequence: CDR1 SGHVS, CDR2 FNYEAQ. With 1 base clipped from V and 1 base from J, the junction kept 4 bases outside the gene matches. There are 15 residues in the CDR3. Written as DNA, the CDR3 is TGTGCCAGCAGCTTAGTGGGAGGGTTTTCCTACGAGCAGTACTTC. Amino acid sequence: CASSLVGGFSYEQYF.

This clonotype was recorded a few times. The chain joins TRBV20-1 to TRBJ2-5; D possibly corresponds to TRBD2 (7 bases). V was pared by 6 bases and J by 1 base, with 18 bases between. Germline V gene data show CDR1 as DFQATT and CDR2 as SNEGSKA (reference sequence). CDR3 length: 15 amino acids. CDR3: CSAEEGGISQETQYF. The DNA for the CDR3 is TGCAGTGCCGAGGAGGGGGGGATTTCCCAAGAGACCCAGTACTTC.

This clonotype has more than one count but fewer than ten. The CDR3 DNA reads TGTGCCAGCAGCGTCAGCGGGAGCCCCTTACAGGAGCAGTACTTC. This encodes CASSVSGSPLQEQYF. The chain recombines TRBV7-2 with TRBJ2-7; 8 bases map to TRBD2. Trimming removed 5 bases from V and 7 bases from J; junction bases left unmatched: 13. This CDR3 is built from 15 residues. The germline V gene encodes CDR1 SGHTA and CDR2 FQGNSA.

The chain couples TRBV7-9 to TRBJ2-7, with unresolved D. Deletions cut 2 bases from V and 5 bases from J, with 7 bases between. CDR1 is SEHNR and CDR2 is FQNEAQ in the germline V gene (reference sequence). The CDR3 consists of 12 residues. The CDR3 DNA reads TGTGCCAGCAGCTTATGGGGAAACGAGCAGTACTTC. Its translation: CASSLWGNEQYF.

This rearrangement joins TRBV28 to TRBJ1-5; D is perhaps TRBD1 (6 bases). This CDR3 is 14 amino acids long. Trimming stripped 3 bases from V and 4 bases from J, with 10 bases between. Germline CDR1 and CDR2: MDHEN and SYDVKM. The CDR3 spells CASSFWRGNQPQHF. CDR3 DNA: TGTGCCAGCAGTTTTTGGAGGGGGAATCAGCCCCAGCATTTT.

This clonotype turned up a few times. The chain links TRBV7-3 to TRBJ1-5, with D unresolved. The CDR3 has 16 residues. The ends were cut back, 5 bases at V and 0 bases at J, with 14 bases in the middle. From germline, CDR1 is SGHTA and CDR2 FQGTGA. The CDR3 loop is CASSVDNPYSNQPQHF. The CDR3 DNA follows: TGTGCCAGCAGCGTAGACAACCCGTATAGCAATCAGCCCCAGCATTTT. The full variable domain, in which reference TRBV7-3 and TRBJ1-5 provide the parts outside the CDR3, is GAGVSQTPSNKVTEKGKYVELRCDPISGHTALYWYRQSLGQGPEFLIYFQGTGAADDSGLPNDRFFAVRPEGSVSTLKIQRTERGDSAVYLCASSVDNPYSNQPQHFGDGTRLSIL.

V usage is TRBV15 and J usage is TRBJ2-7, with 7 bases matching TRBD1. Germline V lookup: CDR1 LNHNV, CDR2 YYDKDF (reference sequence). The CDR3 consists of 15 residues. Trimming removed 1 base from V and 2 bases from J; junction bases left unmatched: 5. For the CDR3, the DNA is TGTGCCACCAGCAGAGGACAGGGATGGGCCTACGAGCAGTACTTC. This gives the protein CATSRGQGWAYEQYF.

CDR3 sequence: CASSDYRVGSNQPQHF. CDR3 coding DNA: TGTGCCAGCAGTGATTACAGGGTTGGGAGCAATCAGCCCCAGCATTTT. The chain has TRBV2 and TRBJ1-5, with TRBD1 as a possible D gene (6 bases). V lost 3 bases and J lost 1, with 13 bases in between. This CDR3 is 16 amino acids long. In germline, CDR1 is SNHLY, CDR2 FYNNEI.